This TCR beta chain was identified in a study of OX40 agonist ivuxolimab in advanced cancers. Study-wide context: The costimulatory receptor OX40 (CD134) was targeted by ivuxolimab, a fully human IgG2 agonistic monoclonal antibody. Intravenous ivuxolimab was administered to patients every 2 weeks at six dose levels: 0.01, 0.1, 0.3, 1.5, 3 and 10 mg/kg. Among the approximately 54 dose-escalation patients, around 19 had hepatocellular carcinoma, roughly 15 melanoma, 9 renal cell carcinoma and 9 head and neck cancer. In the dose-escalation cohort, 82.7% of patients were male, and the mean age was approximately 60 years, with a range of 23 to 79. Prior anti-PD-1, anti-PD-L1 or anti-CTLA-4 therapy was permitted, and approximately 39% of dose-escalation patients had received checkpoint inhibitors. Three dose-escalation patients achieved partial responses, one with hepatocellular carcinoma and two with cutaneous melanoma. Peripheral TCRbeta sequencing aimed to test whether ivuxolimab altered TCR sequence diversity and caused clonal T-cell expansion. The paper covers the monotherapy dose-escalation part of the phase I ivuxolimab trial, which included N = 52 patients. The research as a whole found: In the 0.1-3.0 mg/kg groups, partial responders were among the patients with the lowest normalized peripheral clonal expansion, particularly in CD8+ T cells. Low levels of normalized T-cell clonal expansion were also seen in some patients who did not respond. On average, CD8+ T cells showed more expanded clones than CD4+ T cells after ivuxolimab. At doses from 0.1 to 3.0 mg/kg, clonal expansion was seen in both CD4+ and CD8+ blood T cells between baseline and week 6. Antigen specificity was not determined for the clonally expanded peripheral T cells.

Genomic DNA was extracted from sorted cells for sequencing of the TCRbeta CDR3 region. TCRbeta CDR3 regions were sequenced using the immunoSEQ Assay. As stored in TCRdb, this immuneACCESS dataset retains in-frame rearrangements with V and J assigned. A fraction of the clones does not appear; measured against another copy, unresolved V genes explain less than half of the discrepancy, and the remainder lacks a known reason. A total of 50,000 to 65,000 clones appear in this sample, approximately 84% of them only once. Approximately 2.4% of the sample rests with the top ten. The trial excluded patients who had a history of autoimmune disease or who were on systemic immunosuppression. Peripheral blood for TCR sequencing was collected from all dose cohorts at baseline, on cycle 4 day 1, and on cycle 7 day 1. Samples were obtained from an open-label, multicenter, first-in-human phase I dose-escalation trial of ivuxolimab. Adults with locally advanced or metastatic melanoma, renal cell carcinoma, hepatocellular carcinoma or head and neck squamous cell carcinoma were enrolled in the trial. Before TCR sequencing, CD4+ T cells and CD8+ T cells from peripheral blood were sorted into separate populations.

The germline V gene (reference sequence) supplies CDR1 PRHDT and CDR2 FYEKMQ. Reading from cysteine to phenylalanine, the CDR3 counts 15 amino acids. Solely the CDR3 DNA is kept, with 45 bases framed from the first base. About this clone: The antigen it binds to is not known. No qualities accompany the bases; no much larger clone lies one base away.

The starting material was CD4+ or CD8+ T cells sorted from blood, obtained in a trial of the OX40 agonist ivuxolimab. The receptor chain draws on TRBV13 and TRBJ2-5, with 8 bases matching TRBD2. Gene TRBJ2-7 matches the end of the DNA better, so the J call may be wrong. The TCR comes from an adult with an advanced solid tumor such as melanoma, head and neck, liver or kidney cancer. This receptor carries the CDR3 CASSFSGGPPYEQYF. The sequence in DNA is TGTGCCAGCAGCTTTTCGGGAGGGCCCCCCTACGAGCAGTACTTC.